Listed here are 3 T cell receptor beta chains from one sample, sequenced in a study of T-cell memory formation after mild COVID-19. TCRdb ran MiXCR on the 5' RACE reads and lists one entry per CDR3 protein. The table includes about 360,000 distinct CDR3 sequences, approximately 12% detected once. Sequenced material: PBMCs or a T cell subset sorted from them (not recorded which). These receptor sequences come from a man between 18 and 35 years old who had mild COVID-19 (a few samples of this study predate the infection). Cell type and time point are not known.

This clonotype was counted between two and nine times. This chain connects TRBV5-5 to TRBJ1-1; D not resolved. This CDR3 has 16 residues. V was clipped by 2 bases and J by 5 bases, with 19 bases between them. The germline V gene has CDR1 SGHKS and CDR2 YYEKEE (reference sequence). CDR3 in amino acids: CASSFRGRWRVTEAFF. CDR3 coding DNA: TGTGCCAGCAGCTTTCGTGGGCGGTGGCGTGTGACTGAAGCTTTCTTT.

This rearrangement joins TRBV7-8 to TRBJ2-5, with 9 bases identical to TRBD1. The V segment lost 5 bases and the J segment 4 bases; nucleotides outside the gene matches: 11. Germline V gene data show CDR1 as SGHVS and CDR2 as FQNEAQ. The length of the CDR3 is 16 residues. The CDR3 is CASSQPHKDRGETQYF. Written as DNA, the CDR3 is TGTGCCAGCAGCCAACCCCATAAGGACAGGGGAGAGACCCAGTACTTC.

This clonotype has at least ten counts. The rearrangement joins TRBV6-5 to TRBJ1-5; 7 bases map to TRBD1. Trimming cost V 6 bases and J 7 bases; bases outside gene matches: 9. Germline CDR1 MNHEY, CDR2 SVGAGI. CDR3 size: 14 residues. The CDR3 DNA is TGTGCCAGCAGCCCCGGGACAGTTGCGCAGCCCCAGCATTTT. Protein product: CASSPGTVAQPQHF.